The T cell receptor (beta chain) under discussion was sequenced for a study of post-analysis software for immune sequencing data. Unique molecular identifiers tagged the TCR beta cDNA libraries. Roughly 510,000 cDNA molecules were recovered from an input of about 0.85 to 11 million T cells. TCRdb itself ran the PCR reads through MiXCR, one entry per CDR3 protein. The sample has around 160,000 distinct CDR3 sequences, around 34% seen once. The V segment lost 6 bases and the J segment 1 base; nucleotides outside the gene matches: 5. This CDR3 is built from 13 residues. Germline CDR1 is DFQATT and CDR2 is SNEGSKA (reference sequence). On this clonotype: Its antigen is still unknown.

General study findings and limits: Controls showed lower frequencies than patients for five TRBV segments, and TRBV5-6, TRBV5-1 and TRBV20-1 were among these.

J is TRBJ1-2 and V is TRBV20-1; 7 nucleotides align to TRBD1. Sample: blood, taken after autologous hematopoietic stem cell transplantation. This receptor was identified in a girl between 10 and 17 years old with multiple sclerosis. The CDR3 DNA reads TGCAGTGCCCTCACAGGGGATAACTATGGCTACACCTTC. Its translation is CSALTGDNYGYTF.